This is a list of T cell receptor beta chains from one sample in a study of blood T cell repertoires in COVID-19. TCRdb's table, derived via immunoSEQ multiplex PCR, lists solely in-frame clones and lacks some. The data hold 35,000 to 45,000 clones, with roughly 88% observed a single time. The sequenced sample was peripheral blood. The receptors come from a woman older than 75 with acute or convalescent COVID-19. Both conserved end residues are part of each CDR3. Fields, in order: D gene, J gene, CDR3 length, clone size, V gene, CDR3 DNA, CDR3 protein. D genes are given only for firm matches. Clone size is shown for a subset of rows, as once, few, many or a class of expanded clone.

d_gene: TRBD2
j_gene: TRBJ2-1
len: 16
abundance: -
v_gene: TRBV24-1
CDR3nt: TGTGCCACCAGTGATTCGCGACTAGCGGGCCGCAATGAGCAGTTCTTC
CDR3aa: CATSDSRLAGRNEQFF

d_gene: -
j_gene: TRBJ2-1
len: 16
abundance: -
v_gene: TRBV3-1/TRBV3-2
CDR3nt: TGTGCCAGCAGGTTGAATCGGGGTCGCTCCTACAATGAGCAGTTCTTC
CDR3aa: CASRLNRGRSYNEQFF

d_gene: TRBD2
j_gene: TRBJ2-5
len: 18
abundance: -
v_gene: TRBV23-1
CDR3nt: TGCGCCAGCAGTGCTTCCGGGACTAAGGAGGTCCCACAAGAGACCCAGTACTTC
CDR3aa: CASSASGTKEVPQETQYF

d_gene: TRBD2
j_gene: TRBJ2-1
len: 14
abundance: -
v_gene: TRBV18
CDR3nt: TGTGCCAGCTCACCTTCACTAGCGGGAGGTGAGCAGTTCTTC
CDR3aa: CASSPSLAGGEQFF

d_gene: -
j_gene: TRBJ2-7
len: 13
abundance: -
v_gene: TRBV6-5
CDR3nt: TGTGCCAGCAGTCCCGCGGGTGGGCGGGAGCAGTACTTC
CDR3aa: CASSPAGGREQYF

d_gene: TRBD1
j_gene: TRBJ1-4
len: 16
abundance: -
v_gene: TRBV7-9
CDR3nt: TGTGCCAGCAGCAAAAGACAGGGGGGTTCCGATGAAAAACTGTTTTTT
CDR3aa: CASSKRQGGSDEKLFF

d_gene: TRBD2
j_gene: TRBJ2-5
len: 15
abundance: -
v_gene: TRBV19
CDR3nt: TGTGCCAGTAGTTCGACTAGCGCAAACCAAGAGACCCAGTACTTC
CDR3aa: CASSSTSANQETQYF

d_gene: -
j_gene: TRBJ1-4
len: 13
abundance: -
v_gene: TRBV12-3/TRBV12-4
CDR3nt: TGTGCCAGCAGTTTAGGACAGGTCGGAAAACTGTTTTTT
CDR3aa: CASSLGQVGKLFF

d_gene: TRBD1
j_gene: TRBJ2-5
len: 16
abundance: once
v_gene: TRBV28
CDR3nt: TGTGCCAGCAGTTTATACGCGGGACAGGGGGAAGAGACCCAGTACTTC
CDR3aa: CASSLYAGQGEETQYF

d_gene: -
j_gene: TRBJ1-2
len: 15
abundance: -
v_gene: TRBV6-1
CDR3nt: TGTGCCAGCAGTGAAGTTGGGCATCCTAACTATGGCTACACCTTC
CDR3aa: CASSEVGHPNYGYTF

d_gene: TRBD1
j_gene: TRBJ2-6
len: 13
abundance: -
v_gene: TRBV30
CDR3nt: TGTGGGGGACAGGGGTATGTGGCCAACGTCCTGACTTTC
CDR3aa: CGGQGYVANVLTF

d_gene: TRBD1
j_gene: TRBJ2-1
len: 16
abundance: -
v_gene: TRBV4-1
CDR3nt: TGCGCCAGCAGCCAGAGGGTTTTAAGAGAGGGGGCCTACGAGTTCTTC
CDR3aa: CASSQRVLREGAYEFF

d_gene: -
j_gene: TRBJ2-2
len: 20
abundance: -
v_gene: TRBV24-1
CDR3nt: TGTGCCACCAGTGCGGAGGTTGGGGCGCGGGGGCAGGTGAACACCGGGGAGCTGTTTTTT
CDR3aa: CATSAEVGARGQVNTGELFF

d_gene: -
j_gene: TRBJ2-5
len: 16
abundance: -
v_gene: TRBV7-2
CDR3nt: TGTGCCAGCAGCCCCCCCCCTCGGACTTTTCAAGAGGCCCAGTACTTC
CDR3aa: CASSPPPRTFQEAQYF

d_gene: -
j_gene: TRBJ1-2
len: 15
abundance: -
v_gene: TRBV19
CDR3nt: TGTGCCAGTAGTATAGTAGCCCCGGACAGCTATGGCTACACCTTC
CDR3aa: CASSIVAPDSYGYTF

d_gene: TRBD1
j_gene: TRBJ1-3
len: 14
abundance: -
v_gene: TRBV5-6
CDR3nt: TGTGCCAGCAGCAGGACAGGGAACGGAAACACCATATATTTT
CDR3aa: CASSRTGNGNTIYF

d_gene: -
j_gene: TRBJ1-2
len: 15
abundance: -
v_gene: TRBV18
CDR3nt: TGTGCCAGCTCACCCGGACAGCATGAGAGCTATGGCTACACCTTC
CDR3aa: CASSPGQHESYGYTF

d_gene: -
j_gene: TRBJ2-7
len: 17
abundance: few
v_gene: TRBV18
CDR3nt: TGTGCCAGCTCACCACAAATAGCGGACCCAGCCGCCTACGAGCAGTACTTC
CDR3aa: CASSPQIADPAAYEQYF

d_gene: -
j_gene: TRBJ1-2
len: 12
abundance: -
v_gene: TRBV2
CDR3nt: TGTGCCAGCATGGGAGGGGGCTATGGCTACACCTTC
CDR3aa: CASMGGGYGYTF

d_gene: TRBD2
j_gene: TRBJ2-1
len: 15
abundance: -
v_gene: TRBV10-1
CDR3nt: TGCGCCAGCAGTGAGGCGGGAGGGTTTCACAATGAGCAGTTCTTC
CDR3aa: CASSEAGGFHNEQFF

d_gene: -
j_gene: TRBJ2-2
len: 12
abundance: few
v_gene: TRBV11-3
CDR3nt: TGTGCCAGCAGCACTGCGGGGGGGGAGCTGTTTTTT
CDR3aa: CASSTAGGELFF

d_gene: TRBD1
j_gene: TRBJ1-1
len: 15
abundance: few
v_gene: TRBV19
CDR3nt: TGTGCCAGTAGTTTTCAGGGGGCAAGTAATACTGAAGCTTTCTTT
CDR3aa: CASSFQGASNTEAFF

d_gene: TRBD2
j_gene: TRBJ2-1
len: 14
abundance: -
v_gene: TRBV6-6
CDR3nt: TGTGCCAGCAGTCCCGGGACTAGCGGGAGGGCCCAGTTCTTC
CDR3aa: CASSPGTSGRAQFF

d_gene: TRBD1
j_gene: TRBJ1-1
len: 14
abundance: few
v_gene: TRBV10-3
CDR3nt: TGTGCCATCAGCACAGGGGTGGGTGCCACTGAAGCTTTCTTT
CDR3aa: CAISTGVGATEAFF

d_gene: -
j_gene: TRBJ1-5
len: 13
abundance: -
v_gene: TRBV18
CDR3nt: TGTGCCAGCTCACCAGGCAGCAATCAGCCCCAGCATTTT
CDR3aa: CASSPGSNQPQHF

d_gene: -
j_gene: TRBJ2-7
len: 13
abundance: -
v_gene: TRBV6-5
CDR3nt: TGTGCCACCGACTTGACCGGGATCCACGAGCAGTACTTC
CDR3aa: CATDLTGIHEQYF

d_gene: TRBD1
j_gene: TRBJ2-5
len: 16
abundance: -
v_gene: TRBV11-2
CDR3nt: TGTGCCAGCAGCTTAGAACAGGGGGGAGGTGGTGAGACCCAGTACTTC
CDR3aa: CASSLEQGGGGETQYF

d_gene: -
j_gene: TRBJ1-2
len: 14
abundance: -
v_gene: TRBV5-1
CDR3nt: TGCGCCAGCAGCTTGTTCCTAGCTAACTATGGCTACACCTTC
CDR3aa: CASSLFLANYGYTF

d_gene: TRBD1
j_gene: TRBJ1-3
len: 15
abundance: -
v_gene: TRBV7-2
CDR3nt: TGTGCCAGCAGCAACGGACAGGGGAGTGGAAACACCATATATTTT
CDR3aa: CASSNGQGSGNTIYF

d_gene: TRBD1
j_gene: TRBJ1-2
len: 13
abundance: -
v_gene: TRBV5-5
CDR3nt: TGTGCCAGCAGCCTCCCGACAGGGGACGGCTACACCTTC
CDR3aa: CASSLPTGDGYTF

d_gene: -
j_gene: TRBJ1-1
len: 14
abundance: -
v_gene: TRBV30
CDR3nt: TGTGCCTGGAGTGAATTGCCCCCGGGGATTGAAGCTTTCTTT
CDR3aa: CAWSELPPGIEAFF

d_gene: TRBD2
j_gene: TRBJ2-2
len: 15
abundance: -
v_gene: TRBV10-3
CDR3nt: TGTGCCATCAGTGAGGGACTAGGAGACACCGGGGAGCTGTTTTTT
CDR3aa: CAISEGLGDTGELFF

d_gene: TRBD2
j_gene: TRBJ2-7
len: 16
abundance: -
v_gene: TRBV4-1
CDR3nt: TGCGCCAGCAGCCAAGGACTAGCGGGAGTGGGGAACGAGCAGTACTTC
CDR3aa: CASSQGLAGVGNEQYF

d_gene: -
j_gene: TRBJ1-2
len: 14
abundance: -
v_gene: TRBV4-1
CDR3nt: TGCGCCAGCAGCACCCCGAGAGGGAACTATGGCTACACCTTC
CDR3aa: CASSTPRGNYGYTF

d_gene: TRBD2
j_gene: TRBJ2-7
len: 16
abundance: few
v_gene: TRBV7-2
CDR3nt: TGTGCCAGCAGCTTAACCCCCGGGAGGCCCCCAGAGGAGCAGTACTTC
CDR3aa: CASSLTPGRPPEEQYF

d_gene: TRBD1
j_gene: TRBJ2-2
len: 16
abundance: -
v_gene: TRBV5-1
CDR3nt: TGCGCCAGCAGCTTTGAACGACAGGGTGGCACCGGGGAGCTGTTTTTT
CDR3aa: CASSFERQGGTGELFF

d_gene: TRBD2
j_gene: TRBJ2-7
len: 15
abundance: -
v_gene: TRBV7-2
CDR3nt: TGTGCCAGCAGCTCCCGACTAGCGGGAGGCCGGGAGCAGTACTTC
CDR3aa: CASSSRLAGGREQYF

d_gene: TRBD2
j_gene: TRBJ2-2
len: 15
abundance: -
v_gene: TRBV5-1
CDR3nt: TGCGCCAGCAGCCCGGCCCCTAGCGGAACCGGGGAGCTGTTTTTT
CDR3aa: CASSPAPSGTGELFF

d_gene: -
j_gene: TRBJ1-1
len: 14
abundance: -
v_gene: TRBV5-8
CDR3nt: TGTGCCAGCAGCACTTACAGGGTGAACACTGAAGCTTTCTTT
CDR3aa: CASSTYRVNTEAFF

d_gene: -
j_gene: TRBJ2-2
len: 14
abundance: few
v_gene: TRBV30
CDR3nt: TGTGCCTGGAGGAGACGGGACATCACCGGGGAGCTGTTTTTT
CDR3aa: CAWRRRDITGELFF

d_gene: -
j_gene: TRBJ1-1
len: 14
abundance: -
v_gene: TRBV7-2
CDR3nt: TGTGCCAGCAGCTTATCCAGGGCGAACACTGAAGCTTTCTTT
CDR3aa: CASSLSRANTEAFF

d_gene: -
j_gene: TRBJ1-1
len: 14
abundance: once
v_gene: TRBV6-4
CDR3nt: TGTGCCAGCAGTGACTCAGGGGGTAGTGTTGAAGCTTTCTTT
CDR3aa: CASSDSGGSVEAFF

d_gene: -
j_gene: TRBJ1-4
len: 15
abundance: -
v_gene: TRBV10-3
CDR3nt: TGTGCCATCACGCCTCTTCAGGGGTCCTATGAAAAACTGTTTTTT
CDR3aa: CAITPLQGSYEKLFF

d_gene: -
j_gene: TRBJ1-5
len: 15
abundance: -
v_gene: TRBV4-1
CDR3nt: TGCGCCAGCAGCCAAGTAGAGACAGGTAATCAGCCCCAGCATTTT
CDR3aa: CASSQVETGNQPQHF

d_gene: -
j_gene: TRBJ2-1
len: 11
abundance: -
v_gene: TRBV20-1
CDR3nt: TGCAGTGCCAGCGATCGAGATGAGCAGTTCTTC
CDR3aa: CSASDRDEQFF

d_gene: -
j_gene: TRBJ2-5
len: 13
abundance: -
v_gene: TRBV30
CDR3nt: TGTGCCTGGAGTGGGGCCTCTCGCGAGACCCAGTACTTC
CDR3aa: CAWSGASRETQYF

d_gene: -
j_gene: TRBJ2-7
len: 14
abundance: -
v_gene: TRBV5-1
CDR3nt: TGCGCCAGCAGCCTCGACTTAGTAGCCTACGAGCAGTACTTC
CDR3aa: CASSLDLVAYEQYF

d_gene: TRBD1
j_gene: TRBJ1-1
len: 15
abundance: -
v_gene: TRBV5-1
CDR3nt: TGCGCCAGCAGCCAACCCGGGACAGGGGACACTGAAGCTTTCTTT
CDR3aa: CASSQPGTGDTEAFF

d_gene: -
j_gene: TRBJ2-3
len: 16
abundance: -
v_gene: TRBV9
CDR3nt: TGTGCCAGCAGCGTAAAGTCCCCGGGACTCACAGATACGCAGTATTTT
CDR3aa: CASSVKSPGLTDTQYF

d_gene: -
j_gene: TRBJ2-2
len: 14
abundance: -
v_gene: TRBV2
CDR3nt: TGTGCCAGCAGCCTAGAACCGAACACCGGGGAGCTGTTTTTT
CDR3aa: CASSLEPNTGELFF